This T cell receptor beta chain was found in a study of T cells in Graves' hyperthyroidism and ophthalmopathy. Points from the study as a whole: Most thyroid clonotypes that were expanded above 0.001 also turned up in blood.

Newly diagnosed patients aged 18 to 65 had hyperthyroidism of under 2 months' duration. Criteria for exclusion of patients were uncontrolled infection, other autoimmune disease, pregnancy or lactation. Diagnoses were made from clinical symptoms, serum measures (thyroxine and TRAb), thyroid ultrasound and orbital computed tomography. This clonotype appeared a few times. Its target is unknown. The CDR3 spans 17 residues. Trimming took 6 bases from V and 0 from J; bases not matched to a gene: 8. CDR1 MNHEY and CDR2 SVGAGI come from the germline V gene. TCR beta CDR3 region amplification was performed from RNA transcripts. The HTBI primer set drove a first-round RT-PCR of the TCR CDR3. In TCRdb, the multiplex PCR reads were re-called with MiXCR into one record per CDR3 protein. The sample has 500,000 to 700,000 distinct CDR3 sequences, around 15% seen once.

The source of this sequence is a woman between 18 and 29 years old with Graves' hyperthyroidism. The sequenced material came from blood. The V and J genes are TRBV6-5 and TRBJ2-2, with 9 bases lining up with TRBD2. The CDR3 loop is CASSPRGGGANTGELFF. The CDR3 coding sequence is TGTGCCAGCAGCCCTAGAGGCGGGGGGGCGAACACCGGGGAGCTGTTTTTT.